This TCR beta chain was identified during a study of cytomegalovirus exposure and HLA in healthy donors. Study observations and caveats: Sequencing had likely introduced a cluster of highly shared sequence variants as an artifact.

The CDR3 loop spans 13 amino acids. The ends were cut back, 5 bases at V and 1 base at J, with 9 bases in the middle. Germline lookup yields CDR1 LNHDA and CDR2 SQIVND (reference sequence). Amplification used 60 Vbeta primers and 13 Jbeta primers. Using immunoSEQ multiplex PCR, the repertoire was profiled, and TCRdb retains in-frame clones only, with some absent. The sample shows 160,000 or so clones, about 80% of them seen only once. With regard to this clone: Its specificity is not known.

The sample taken for sequencing was PBMCs. This TCR was recovered from a man aged 25-40 years in good health and CMV-seropositive. V usage is TRBV19 and J usage is TRBJ2-7; D gene ambiguous. The CDR3 loop reads CASSEAESYEQYF. The CDR3 DNA follows: TGTGCCAGTAGTGAGGCGGAGTCCTACGAGCAGTACTTC.